The rows below give T cell receptor beta chains drawn from one sample of a study of PD-1 blockade in classical Hodgkin lymphoma. Some clones are missing from TCRdb's copy, which holds only in-frame ones; the method was immunoSEQ multiplex PCR. The table includes tens of thousands of clones, approximately 68% detected once. The input for sequencing was CD4+ T cells from blood, taken before the fourth cycle of nivolumab. The origin of the receptors is a human donor with classical Hodgkin lymphoma. The CDR3 runs from the conserved cysteine through the conserved F or W. The order of the fields is CDR3 DNA, CDR3 protein, D gene, V gene, J gene, clone size. The D gene is left open where the match is weak. Rows may omit the clone size; those that give it use once, few, many or a size class.

CDR3 DNA: TGTGCCAGCAGTGAGAGGAGGGGGCGGCAAGAAAAACTGTTTTTT
CDR3 protein: CASSERRGRQEKLFF
D gene: TRBD1
V gene: TRBV2
J gene: TRBJ1-4
clone size: -

CDR3 DNA: TGTGCCAGCAGTTTCTTAGCCAGCACTGAAGCTTTCTTT
CDR3 protein: CASSFLASTEAFF
D gene: -
V gene: TRBV28
J gene: TRBJ1-1
clone size: -

CDR3 DNA: TGTGCCAGCAGACCGGTATCGTCCACAGATACGCAGTATTTT
CDR3 protein: CASRPVSSTDTQYF
D gene: -
V gene: TRBV27
J gene: TRBJ2-3
clone size: -

CDR3 DNA: TGCAGCGCCCTGGCCCTACGGGGGAACGAGCAGTACTTC
CDR3 protein: CSALALRGNEQYF
D gene: -
V gene: TRBV29-1
J gene: TRBJ2-7
clone size: once

CDR3 DNA: TGTGCCAGTAGGACACCTAATCAGCCCCAGCATTTT
CDR3 protein: CASRTPNQPQHF
D gene: -
V gene: TRBV19
J gene: TRBJ1-5
clone size: few

CDR3 DNA: TGCGCCAGCAGCTTGACTGGGACTAGCGGGGGGCCACTGCCGCCGACTCAAGAGACCCAGTACTTC
CDR3 protein: CASSLTGTSGGPLPPTQETQYF
D gene: TRBD2
V gene: TRBV5-1
J gene: TRBJ2-5
clone size: few

CDR3 DNA: TGTGCCAGCAGTCAGGACAGGTTCCCCTACGAGCAGTACTTC
CDR3 protein: CASSQDRFPYEQYF
D gene: TRBD1
V gene: TRBV6-5
J gene: TRBJ2-7
clone size: -

CDR3 DNA: TGTGCCAGCAGTTGGGCCCCAACAGGCTATTATAGCAATCAGCCCCAGCATTTT
CDR3 protein: CASSWAPTGYYSNQPQHF
D gene: -
V gene: TRBV28
J gene: TRBJ1-5
clone size: -

CDR3 DNA: TGTGCCAGCAGCTCATATTCGGGCGCCTACGAGCAGTACTTC
CDR3 protein: CASSSYSGAYEQYF
D gene: -
V gene: TRBV6-5
J gene: TRBJ2-7
clone size: -

CDR3 DNA: TGTGCCAGCAGCACAGGTCCGGTGCAGCCCCAGCATTTT
CDR3 protein: CASSTGPVQPQHF
D gene: -
V gene: TRBV6-1
J gene: TRBJ1-5
clone size: -

CDR3 DNA: TGTGCCAGCAGCGAAAATTCAGGGACCCGGGGCTACACCTTC
CDR3 protein: CASSENSGTRGYTF
D gene: -
V gene: TRBV7-9
J gene: TRBJ1-2
clone size: -

CDR3 DNA: TGTGCCAGCAGCTTAGTAACAGGGGGAAGCGGCTACACCTTC
CDR3 protein: CASSLVTGGSGYTF
D gene: TRBD1
V gene: TRBV7-9
J gene: TRBJ1-2
clone size: -

CDR3 DNA: TGCGCCAGCAGCGACCGACAGGGCTCTACAGAGACCCAGTACTTC
CDR3 protein: CASSDRQGSTETQYF
D gene: TRBD1
V gene: TRBV5-1
J gene: TRBJ2-5
clone size: -

CDR3 DNA: TGCGCCAGCAGCTCCTATATACAGGGCCACTACAATGAGCAGTTCTTC
CDR3 protein: CASSSYIQGHYNEQFF
D gene: -
V gene: TRBV5-1
J gene: TRBJ2-1
clone size: -

CDR3 DNA: TGTGCCAGCAGCCTGGCGGGGACAGCCTTAGGCTACACCTTC
CDR3 protein: CASSLAGTALGYTF
D gene: TRBD1
V gene: TRBV13
J gene: TRBJ1-2
clone size: -

CDR3 DNA: TGTGCAAGTCGCACCAAATCCCGGGACAGGTCCTACGAGCAGTACTTC
CDR3 protein: CASRTKSRDRSYEQYF
D gene: -
V gene: TRBV12-2
J gene: TRBJ2-7
clone size: -

CDR3 DNA: TGTGCCAGCAGTTCGCAGACAGGGGCGGCAAACGAAAAACTGTTTTTT
CDR3 protein: CASSSQTGAANEKLFF
D gene: TRBD1
V gene: TRBV27
J gene: TRBJ1-4
clone size: -

CDR3 DNA: TGTGCCAGCAGAACTGGGAACGAGCAGTACTTC
CDR3 protein: CASRTGNEQYF
D gene: -
V gene: TRBV27
J gene: TRBJ2-7
clone size: few

CDR3 DNA: TGTGCCAGCAGCTTATGGCCCACAGATACGCAGTATTTT
CDR3 protein: CASSLWPTDTQYF
D gene: -
V gene: TRBV7-9
J gene: TRBJ2-3
clone size: -

CDR3 DNA: TGTGCCAGCAGCCCTCGAGAGGGATCTAGCACAGATACGCAGTATTTT
CDR3 protein: CASSPREGSSTDTQYF
D gene: -
V gene: TRBV9
J gene: TRBJ2-3
clone size: -

CDR3 DNA: TGTGCCAGCAGCCCCCGGGACAGTAGCTCCTACGAGCAGTACTTC
CDR3 protein: CASSPRDSSSYEQYF
D gene: TRBD1
V gene: TRBV9
J gene: TRBJ2-7
clone size: -

CDR3 DNA: TGTGCCAGCAGGGGGGGACAGAGTTCGGCCGGGGAGCTGTTTTTT
CDR3 protein: CASRGGQSSAGELFF
D gene: -
V gene: TRBV6-1
J gene: TRBJ2-2
clone size: -

CDR3 DNA: TGTGCCAGCAGCTTGGGAGGGGGTCTCACCGGGGAGCTGTTTTTT
CDR3 protein: CASSLGGGLTGELFF
D gene: -
V gene: TRBV5-5
J gene: TRBJ2-2
clone size: -

CDR3 DNA: TGTGCCAGCTCACCAATTGCCGGGCCCTACACTGAAGCTTTCTTT
CDR3 protein: CASSPIAGPYTEAFF
D gene: -
V gene: TRBV18
J gene: TRBJ1-1
clone size: -

CDR3 DNA: TGTGCCAGCAGCGTTAGGGTCAACACTGAAGCTTTCTTT
CDR3 protein: CASSVRVNTEAFF
D gene: -
V gene: TRBV9
J gene: TRBJ1-1
clone size: -

CDR3 DNA: TGTGCCAGCAGCTTCCCCTTAGGGGCCGTCGCTAACTATGGCTACACCTTC
CDR3 protein: CASSFPLGAVANYGYTF
D gene: -
V gene: TRBV5-4
J gene: TRBJ1-2
clone size: -

CDR3 DNA: TGTGCCAGTAGTTTACAGGCGAACACTGAAGCTTTCTTT
CDR3 protein: CASSLQANTEAFF
D gene: -
V gene: TRBV19
J gene: TRBJ1-1
clone size: few

CDR3 DNA: TGTGCCAGCAGCCACCGTGGGGCGATGAAGACCCAGTACTTC
CDR3 protein: CASSHRGAMKTQYF
D gene: -
V gene: TRBV14
J gene: TRBJ2-5
clone size: -

CDR3 DNA: TGCGCCAGCAGCTTGCGCAGCACTAGTCTACACTACGAGCAGTACTTC
CDR3 protein: CASSLRSTSLHYEQYF
D gene: -
V gene: TRBV5-1
J gene: TRBJ2-7
clone size: -

CDR3 DNA: TGTGCCTGGAGTGTAACCCGGTGGCTAGCGGGGGGTGATTACCAAGAGACCCAGTACTTC
CDR3 protein: CAWSVTRWLAGGDYQETQYF
D gene: TRBD2
V gene: TRBV30
J gene: TRBJ2-5
clone size: -

CDR3 DNA: TGTGCCAGCAGTGGAACCTACGAGCAGTACTTC
CDR3 protein: CASSGTYEQYF
D gene: -
V gene: TRBV2
J gene: TRBJ2-7
clone size: -

CDR3 DNA: TGTGCCAGCAGCTTTCTTCGCGCGGGGGGGCTTAGTACGCAGTATTTT
CDR3 protein: CASSFLRAGGLSTQYF
D gene: TRBD2
V gene: TRBV11-1
J gene: TRBJ2-3
clone size: -

CDR3 DNA: TGTGCCAGCAGTCACGGGACTAGGAACACCGGGGAGCTGTTTTTT
CDR3 protein: CASSHGTRNTGELFF
D gene: TRBD2
V gene: TRBV27
J gene: TRBJ2-2
clone size: -

CDR3 DNA: TGTGCCAGCAGCTTAAGAGGACCATTCACTGAAGCTTTCTTT
CDR3 protein: CASSLRGPFTEAFF
D gene: -
V gene: TRBV5-4
J gene: TRBJ1-1
clone size: -

CDR3 DNA: TGTGCCAGCAGCTTGGTGGGGGGACTTAACAATGAGCAGTTCTTC
CDR3 protein: CASSLVGGLNNEQFF
D gene: -
V gene: TRBV5-4
J gene: TRBJ2-1
clone size: -

CDR3 DNA: TGTGCCAGCAGCTTAACCCAACGGAGGGTACCCTACAATGAGCAGTTCTTC
CDR3 protein: CASSLTQRRVPYNEQFF
D gene: -
V gene: TRBV7-2
J gene: TRBJ2-1
clone size: -

CDR3 DNA: TGCGCCAGCAGCCCCCGGGACACCTTAGGAGGTGAGCAGTACTTC
CDR3 protein: CASSPRDTLGGEQYF
D gene: -
V gene: TRBV5-1
J gene: TRBJ2-7
clone size: -

CDR3 DNA: TGTGCCATCAGTGAGTCGGGGCTGGGTGGCTACACCTTC
CDR3 protein: CAISESGLGGYTF
D gene: -
V gene: TRBV10-3
J gene: TRBJ1-2
clone size: few

CDR3 DNA: TGTGCCAGCAGTACGGACGTCTCGAGCACAGATACGCAGTATTTT
CDR3 protein: CASSTDVSSTDTQYF
D gene: -
V gene: TRBV2
J gene: TRBJ2-3
clone size: -

CDR3 DNA: TGTGCCAGCAGGGACGCCTACGAGCAGTACTTC
CDR3 protein: CASRDAYEQYF
D gene: -
V gene: TRBV6-1
J gene: TRBJ2-7
clone size: -

CDR3 DNA: TGTGCCACCAGCAGAGATCGGCGGGGGGGGCAAGAGACCCAGTACTTC
CDR3 protein: CATSRDRRGGQETQYF
D gene: TRBD2
V gene: TRBV15
J gene: TRBJ2-5
clone size: -

CDR3 DNA: TGTGCCAGCAGACGGACAGGGGGTTCCACTGAAGCTTTCTTT
CDR3 protein: CASRRTGGSTEAFF
D gene: TRBD1
V gene: TRBV6-5
J gene: TRBJ1-1
clone size: once